The 19 T cell receptor beta chains listed next were all sequenced from one sample in a study of T cells in Graves' hyperthyroidism and ophthalmopathy. The investigators amplified TCR beta CDR3 regions from RNA transcripts. Using the HTBI primer set, a first-round RT-PCR was run on the TCR CDR3. Using its own MiXCR run on the multiplex PCR reads, TCRdb lists one record per CDR3 protein. The sample shows fewer than 350,000 distinct CDR3 sequences, 15% to 20% of them seen only once. The sample consisted of blood. The receptors derive from a woman between 50 and 59 years old with Graves' hyperthyroidism.

This clonotype was seen repeatedly, ten times or more. The V and J genes are TRBV6-1 and TRBJ2-7, with D hard to call. The CDR3 covers 13 residues. CDR1 and CDR2 from the germline V gene are MNHNS and SASEGT. Trimming removed 2 bases at V and 6 bases at J, with 11 bases between. The CDR3 region is CASSEQAVREQYV. In nucleotides, the CDR3 is TGTGCCAGCAGTGAACAGGCGGTGCGCGAGCAGTACGTC.

Concerning this clonotype: A much larger clone is a single base away; this may be a read error. The chain is built from TRBV7-2 and TRBJ1-2, with D tentatively TRBD1 (6 bases). The CDR3 covers 15 residues. The V end lost 1 base, the J end lost 3 bases, and 12 bases lay between the germline ends. Per the germline V gene, CDR1 is SGHTA and CDR2 is FQGNSA. DNA for the CDR3: TGTGCCAGCAGCTTAGGGGGGGCAGGGCACTATGGCTACACCTTC. As protein: CASSLGGAGHYGYTF.

This clonotype was counted at least ten times. This chain uses TRBV3-1 with TRBJ2-2; D not resolved. Germline V gene lookup returns CDR1 LGHDT and CDR2 YNNKEL (reference sequence). Trimming cost V 1 base and J 6 bases, with 12 bases left between them. The length of the CDR3 is 15 residues. The CDR3 here is CASSQVLSVAGELFF. The CDR3 DNA is TGTGCCAGCAGCCAAGTTCTGTCTGTGGCCGGGGAGCTGTTTTTT.

This clonotype was seen many times. In nucleotides, the CDR3 is TGTGCCAGCAGCTTAGGTCAGAGGCTCGACGAGCAGTACTTC. The encoded protein is CASSLGQRLDEQYF. The genes are TRBV13 and TRBJ2-7, with D unresolved. This CDR3 region has 14 residues. Germline V gene sequence: CDR1 PRHDT, CDR2 FYEKMQ (reference sequence). Trimming took off 0 bases at V and 5 bases at J, with 11 bases between the two ends.

This clonotype came up a few times. This chain links TRBV20-1 with TRBJ2-7; TRBD2 matches at 9 bases. The CDR3 is 16 residues long. J gave up 0 bases and V 0 bases, and 6 bases lay outside the gene matches. The germline V gene encodes CDR1 DFQATT and CDR2 SNEGSKA (reference sequence). The CDR3, as DNA: TGCAGTGCTAGAGATAGCCTAGCGGGACACTCCTACGAGCAGTACTTC. Translated, it gives CSARDSLAGHSYEQYF.

J is TRBJ2-7 and V is TRBV6-1; 8 bases are a match to TRBD1. This CDR3 has 14 residues. Trimming cost V 5 bases and J 6 bases; bases outside gene matches: 9. CDR1 is MNHNS and CDR2 is SASEGT in the germline V gene. The CDR3 reads CASSTRTGLGEQYV. CDR3 in DNA: TGTGCCAGCAGTACAAGGACAGGGCTAGGCGAGCAGTACGTC.

This clonotype was counted only a few times. This chain links TRBV15 with TRBJ1-6, with unresolved D. The CDR3 runs 14 residues. CDR1 and CDR2 from the germline V gene are LNHNV and YYDKDF (reference sequence). Trimming left V 0 bases short and J 7 bases short, with 7 bases between. The CDR3 is CATSRDRPNSPLHF. CDR3 nucleotides: TGTGCCACCAGCAGAGATCGTCCAAATTCACCCCTCCACTTT.

At least ten counts were recorded for this clonotype. Here the CDR3 reads CASSPYTGSYGYTF. CDR3 in DNA: TGTGCCAGCAGCCCCTACACAGGGTCCTATGGCTACACCTTC. The chain joins TRBV7-9 to TRBJ1-2; D is possibly TRBD1 (6 bases). Germline lookup yields CDR1 SEHNR and CDR2 FQNEAQ (reference sequence). The germline V and J ends were trimmed by 5 bases and 4 bases, with 14 bases remaining between them. This CDR3 is built from 14 residues.

This clonotype was counted ten times or more. The chain is built from TRBV5-1 and TRBJ1-6; 9 positions agree with TRBD1. After removal of 4 bases from V and 4 bases from J, the junction contained 3 bases not matched to a gene. Germline values: CDR1 SGHRS, CDR2 YFSETQ. CDR3 length: 15 amino acids. CDR3 region: CASSMDRGYNSPLHF. CDR3 coding DNA: TGCGCCAGCAGCATGGACAGGGGTTATAATTCACCCCTCCACTTT. Full variable domain (remainder filled in from reference TRBV5-1 and TRBJ1-6): KAGVTQTPRYLIKTRGQQVTLSCSPISGHRSVSWYQQTPGQGLQFLFEYFSETQRNKGNFPGRFSGRQFSNSRSEMNVSTLELGDSALYLCASSMDRGYNSPLHFGNGTRLTVT.

The chain has TRBV5-5 and TRBJ2-4, with TRBD2 as a possible D gene (5 bases). The CDR3 totals 14 residues. Germline CDR1 is SGHKS and CDR2 is YYEKEE (reference sequence). V lost 2 bases to trimming and J lost 5 bases, with 11 bases between them. The CDR3: CASSLVGRENIQYF. CDR3 nucleotide sequence: TGTGCCAGCAGCTTAGTTGGGAGAGAAAACATTCAGTACTTC.

The V gene is TRBV7-2, the J gene TRBJ2-7, with 11 positions matching TRBD2. The germline gives CDR1 SGHTA, CDR2 FQGNSA. The CDR3 covers 16 residues. The junction had 9 bases not matched to a gene; V was cut back by 8 bases and J by 0 bases. The CDR3 loop reads CASSTAGTSGSYEQYF. The CDR3 DNA reads TGTGCCAGCTCAACCGCCGGGACTAGCGGCTCCTACGAGCAGTACTTC.

The chain is built from TRBV20-1 and TRBJ2-3, with TRBD2 as a possible D gene (5 bases). Germline V gene data show CDR1 as DFQATT and CDR2 as SNEGSKA (reference sequence). V was pared by 6 bases and J by 1 base, with 11 bases between. The CDR3 covers 13 residues. CDR3 amino acids: CSALRRGTDTQYF. The CDR3 region has the DNA TGCAGTGCCCTGAGGCGGGGCACAGATACGCAGTATTTT.

The chain employs TRBV2 and TRBJ1-2; the D gene is possibly TRBD1 (6 bases). V lost 6 bases and J lost 5, with 16 bases in between. Germline CDR1 and CDR2: SNHLY and FYNNEI. The CDR3 loop spans 14 amino acids. The CDR3 spells CASREGGYHYGYTF. The CDR3 DNA reads as TGTGCCAGCAGGGAGGGGGGTTACCATTATGGCTACACCTTC.

This clonotype was found many times. The rearrangement links TRBV5-1 to TRBJ2-7; D perhaps matches TRBD2 (5 bases). CDR3 length equals 14 residues. CDR1 is SGHRS, CDR2 YFSETQ, per germline. V shed 1 base and J shed 5 bases, with 13 bases lying between them. This CDR3 is CASSLLPSGHEQYF. In nucleotides, the CDR3 is TGCGCCAGCAGCTTGCTCCCGAGCGGACACGAGCAGTACTTC.

This chain connects TRBV10-2 to TRBJ2-1, with 11 bases lining up with TRBD2. This CDR3 has 15 residues. In germline, CDR1 is WSHSY, CDR2 SAAADI. V gave up 3 bases and J gave up 10 bases; unmatched junction bases: 8. CDR3 in amino acids: CASSDLAGGLGEQFF. CDR3 nucleotide sequence: TGCGCCAGCAGTGATCTAGCGGGGGGTCTGGGGGAGCAGTTCTTC.

The chain joins TRBV7-9 to TRBJ2-2; D gene uncertain. Germline CDR1 reads SEHNR; CDR2 reads FQNEAQ (reference sequence). This CDR3 spans 16 amino acids. Trimming stripped 1 base from V and 4 bases from J, with 13 bases between. The CDR3 spells CASSLEVGSGTGELFF. The CDR3 nucleotides are TGTGCCAGCAGCTTAGAGGTGGGCTCGGGCACCGGGGAGCTGTTTTTT.

On this clonotype itself: This may be a read error, as it is one base from a much larger clone. This rearrangement joins TRBV20-1 to TRBJ2-1; tentatively, D is TRBD2 (6 bases). V lost 0 bases and J 12 bases, leaving 24 bases between the germline ends. Germline loops: CDR1 DFQATT, CDR2 SNEGSKA (reference sequence). CDR3 length: 16 residues. CDR3 sequence: CSARDRLLALLDGQFF. CDR3 coding DNA: TGCAGTGCTAGAGATCGCTTACTAGCACTACTCGATGGGCAGTTCTTC.

This clonotype occurred a few times. This chain uses TRBV6-1 with TRBJ2-5, with TRBD1 as a possible D gene (7 bases). Trimming left V 6 bases short and J 2 bases short, with 16 bases between. Germline V gene sequence: CDR1 MNHNS, CDR2 SASEGT. This CDR3 region has 15 residues. The CDR3 sequence is CASRSEGAGQETQYF. CDR3 coding DNA: TGTGCCAGCAGATCGGAGGGGGCAGGGCAAGAGACCCAGTACTTC.

V is TRBV2 and J is TRBJ2-2, with D perhaps TRBD1 or TRBD2 (5 bases each). Trimming removed 4 bases at V and 7 bases at J, with 22 bases between. The CDR3 sequence is 17 residues long. In germline, CDR1 is SNHLY, CDR2 FYNNEI. CDR3 in amino acids: CASSGQGPGSMDGELFF. The CDR3 region has the DNA TGTGCCAGCAGTGGGCAGGGTCCAGGGAGTATGGACGGGGAGCTGTTTTTT.